These T cell receptor beta chains were read from a single sample in a study of cytomegalovirus exposure and HLA in healthy donors. Sequenced by immunoSEQ multiplex PCR; TCRdb stores in-frame clones only, minus some. Here the sample spans around 130,000 clones, approximately 80% being singletons. The sequenced sample was PBMCs. The receptors come from a man between 18 and 35 years old in good health and CMV-seropositive. CDR3s include the opening cysteine and the closing phenylalanine or tryptophan. The D gene is left open where the match is weak. Not every row has a clone size; where given, it reads once, few, many or a size class.

clone size	V gene	D gene	J gene	CDR3 protein	CDR3 DNA
.	TRBV9	.	TRBJ1-1	CASSVGLGRGSTEAFF	TGTGCCAGCAGCGTAGGGCTTGGCAGGGGATCCACTGAAGCTTTCTTT
.	TRBV7-2	TRBD1	TRBJ2-3	CASGLASQGAMDTQYF	TGTGCCAGCGGCTTAGCGAGTCAGGGGGCTATGGATACGCAGTATTTT
.	TRBV5-4	.	TRBJ1-6	CASSLEAASPLHF	TGTGCCAGCAGCTTGGAAGCGGCTTCACCCCTCCACTTT
.	TRBV30	.	TRBJ1-5	CAWSPIPTVNQPQHF	TGTGCCTGGAGCCCAATCCCTACGGTCAATCAGCCCCAGCATTTT
.	TRBV4-2	TRBD2	TRBJ2-2	CASSQGLAGAYTGELFF	TGTGCCAGCAGCCAAGGACTAGCGGGGGCTTACACCGGGGAGCTGTTTTTT
.	TRBV6-1	TRBD1	TRBJ1-5	CASSDSLDRGLNQPQHF	TGTGCCAGCAGTGATTCATTAGACAGGGGGCTCAATCAGCCCCAGCATTTT
.	TRBV10-3	.	TRBJ2-7	CAISAEQLYYEQYF	TGTGCCATCAGTGCGGAACAGCTGTACTACGAGCAGTACTTC
.	TRBV7-8	.	TRBJ2-7	CASSLVLYEQYF	TGTGCCAGCAGCTTAGTTCTATACGAGCAGTACTTC
.	TRBV5-1	TRBD1	TRBJ2-7	CASSPSGGHREQYF	TGCGCCAGCAGCCCTTCAGGGGGCCATCGCGAGCAGTACTTC
.	TRBV28	TRBD1	TRBJ2-1	CASSPGTGYNEQFF	TGTGCCAGCAGCCCCGGGACAGGATACAATGAGCAGTTCTTC
.	TRBV5-5	.	TRBJ1-1	CASSLQENTEAFF	TGTGCCAGCAGCTTACAGGAGAACACTGAAGCTTTCTTT
.	TRBV5-6	.	TRBJ2-7	CASSLRRGPSYEQYF	TGTGCCAGCAGCTTGCGGCGGGGGCCCTCCTACGAGCAGTACTTC
.	TRBV7-9	TRBD1	TRBJ2-7	CASSSRTGGAYEQYF	TGTGCCAGCAGCTCCAGGACAGGGGGGGCCTACGAGCAGTACTTC
.	TRBV2	.	TRBJ1-5	CASRSRGLGNQPQHF	TGTGCCAGCAGGTCGAGAGGATTAGGCAATCAGCCCCAGCATTTT
once	TRBV6-1	TRBD1	TRBJ1-5	CASTGQGAGGQPQHF	TGTGCCAGCACCGGACAGGGGGCAGGGGGTCAGCCCCAGCATTTT
few	TRBV6-1	.	TRBJ1-5	CASSESGGNQPQHF	TGTGCCAGCAGTGAATCCGGGGGCAATCAGCCCCAGCATTTT
once	TRBV4-1	TRBD1	TRBJ1-3	CASSQQTGGWDTIYF	TGCGCCAGCAGCCAACAAACAGGGGGCTGGGACACCATATATTTT
.	TRBV7-8	TRBD2	TRBJ2-1	CASSSLIAGANEQFF	TGTGCCAGCAGTTCGTTAATAGCGGGAGCCAATGAGCAGTTCTTC
.	TRBV4-1	TRBD1	TRBJ1-2	CASSQVAGGFDYGYTF	TGCGCCAGCAGCCAAGTGGCAGGGGGCTTTGACTATGGCTACACCTTC
.	TRBV28	TRBD2	TRBJ2-3	CASRNPGGLAGTDTQYF	TGTGCCAGCAGAAACCCCGGGGGTCTAGCGGGGACAGATACGCAGTATTTT
.	TRBV15	.	TRBJ2-5	CATSRGNAATPKETQYF	TGTGCCACCAGCAGAGGGAACGCGGCGACTCCCAAAGAGACCCAGTACTTC
.	TRBV18	TRBD2	TRBJ2-1	CASSRSATSGGYNEQFF	TGTGCCAGCTCACGATCCGCGACGTCCGGGGGGTACAATGAGCAGTTCTTC
few	TRBV14	TRBD1	TRBJ2-7	CASSRQGGTYEQYF	TGTGCCAGCAGTCGACAGGGGGGGACCTACGAGCAGTACTTC
.	TRBV19	TRBD1	TRBJ1-2	CASNKQGATGGYTF	TGTGCCAGTAACAAACAGGGGGCCACTGGTGGCTACACCTTC
few	TRBV19	.	TRBJ2-1	CASSIWGGENNEQFF	TGTGCCAGTAGTATTTGGGGGGGCGAAAACAATGAGCAGTTCTTC
few	TRBV5-1	TRBD1	TRBJ2-1	CASSRDRGRASSYNEQFF	TGCGCCAGCAGCCGGGACAGGGGCCGGGCTAGCTCCTACAATGAGCAGTTCTTC
.	TRBV7-6	TRBD2	TRBJ2-7	CASSSSQAGGETYEQYF	TGTGCCAGCAGCTCCTCCCAAGCGGGAGGCGAGACCTACGAGCAGTACTTC
.	TRBV7-6	.	TRBJ1-1	CASSLAVTILQGTEAFF	TGTGCCAGCAGCTTAGCCGTAACTATACTACAGGGCACTGAAGCTTTCTTT
.	TRBV28	.	TRBJ1-2	CASIKNGRGYGYTF	TGTGCCAGCATCAAAAATGGCAGGGGCTATGGCTACACCTTC
.	TRBV7-2	TRBD1	TRBJ2-7	CASSIGQGYTYEQYF	TGTGCCAGCAGCATAGGACAGGGGTACACCTACGAGCAGTACTTC
.	TRBV29-1	TRBD1	TRBJ2-2	CSVDEGQGFAGELFF	TGCAGCGTTGATGAGGGACAGGGGTTCGCCGGGGAGCTGTTTTTT